This is a list of T cell receptor beta chains from one sample in a study of control samples from healthy donors and cancer patients. The table came from immunoSEQ multiplex PCR; TCRdb's copy has only in-frame clones and leaves some out. The table has about 150,000 clones, about 93% seen once. The specimen sequenced was blood. The receptor source for this set is a man aged 45 to 65 in good health. Each CDR3 is given with its conserved first and last residue. The order of the fields is D gene, J gene, V gene, CDR3 protein. D genes are given only for firm matches.

-,TRBJ1-1,TRBV10-3,CAINSGGTEAFF
TRBD2,TRBJ2-3,TRBV11-3,CASSPGLAGGTDTQYF
-,TRBJ1-6,TRBV15,CATSRDQAVGSPLHF
-,TRBJ1-1,TRBV6-5,CASRKGGNMNTEAFF
TRBD2,TRBJ2-2,TRBV5-4,CASSLRGRDDTGELFF
-,TRBJ1-2,TRBV11-2,CASSLQTVYHGYTF
-,TRBJ1-2,TRBV6-5,CASSSVSGKLNYGYTF
-,TRBJ2-1,TRBV27,CASSPREPTSYNEQFF
TRBD1,TRBJ1-1,TRBV27,CASRGQGLYTEAFF
-,TRBJ1-2,TRBV20-1,CSARRGIGYTF
-,TRBJ1-5,TRBV28,CASSLIPSPQHF
TRBD1,TRBJ2-7,TRBV19,CASSQPGQYSYEQYF
TRBD2,TRBJ2-1,TRBV6-7,CASRALAGGSYNEQFF
-,TRBJ2-7,TRBV15,CATSRDPGQSSYEQYF
-,TRBJ2-7,TRBV18,CASSSDSTGVGEQYF
-,TRBJ2-2,TRBV2,CASSVAAANTGELFF
TRBD2,TRBJ2-1,TRBV27,CASSLGLAGVGNEQFF
TRBD1,TRBJ2-1,TRBV29-1,CSVEEGRGLSYNEQFF
-,TRBJ1-6,TRBV10-2,CASSRGGDNSPLHF
-,TRBJ2-3,TRBV19,CASSPFGGSLTDTQYF
-,TRBJ1-1,TRBV7-2,CASSRTVVEAFF
-,TRBJ2-1,TRBV5-1,CASSPSGGSYNEQFF
-,TRBJ2-5,TRBV3-1/TRBV3-2,CASSQDLTEGETQYF
-,TRBJ2-3,TRBV5-1,CASSAEGARTDTQYF
-,TRBJ1-1,TRBV3-1/TRBV3-2,CATRQSGVNTEAFF
-,TRBJ1-2,TRBV6-5,CASSSRYGYTF
-,TRBJ1-1,TRBV6-5,CASSYSFGQIGEAFF
-,TRBJ1-1,TRBV30,CALQRGVNTEAFF
TRBD1,TRBJ1-4,TRBV24-1,CATSDATGEREKLFF
-,TRBJ1-1,TRBV5-1,CASSLQGGNTEAFF
TRBD1,TRBJ2-1,TRBV11-2,CASSTWGTGAYNEQFF
TRBD1,TRBJ2-7,TRBV23-1,CASSKPGQGTYEQYF
-,TRBJ1-6,TRBV7-9,CASSLGGTSYSPLHF
-,TRBJ1-2,TRBV2,CASSESQAYGYTF
TRBD2,TRBJ2-1,TRBV7-9,CASSLRPAGGNEQFF
-,TRBJ2-3,TRBV6-4,CASSDSNTDTQYF
-,TRBJ2-7,TRBV14,CASSQVYGGSYEQYF
TRBD1,TRBJ1-5,TRBV15,CATSPGGYSNQPQHF
-,TRBJ1-4,TRBV25-1,CASSEWYTGGEKLFF
TRBD2,TRBJ2-2,TRBV10-1,CASRETPGLAGVSTGELFF
-,TRBJ2-7,TRBV30,CAWSVVGIRREQYF
TRBD2,TRBJ2-7,TRBV27,CASSLRLAGFDPYEQYF
TRBD1,TRBJ2-7,TRBV5-1,CASSLGQHSYEQYF
-,TRBJ2-5,TRBV24-1,CATSDPGQQETQYF
-,TRBJ2-6,TRBV11-3,CASSLDTGISGANVLTF
-,TRBJ2-2,TRBV30,CASGFYTGELFF
-,TRBJ2-3,TRBV5-1,CASSLSVRDTQYF